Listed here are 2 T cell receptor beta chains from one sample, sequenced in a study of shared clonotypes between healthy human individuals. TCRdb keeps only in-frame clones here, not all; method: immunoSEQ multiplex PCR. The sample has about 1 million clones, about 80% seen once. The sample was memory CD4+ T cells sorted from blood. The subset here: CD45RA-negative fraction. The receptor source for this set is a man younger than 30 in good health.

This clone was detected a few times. The chain's CDR3 is CASSVTGSGSTDTQYF. The CDR3 DNA reads TGCGCCAGCAGTGTTACGGGGAGCGGGAGCACAGATACGCAGTATTTT. The V gene is TRBV10-1, the J gene TRBJ2-3; D perhaps matches TRBD2 (6 bases). The V end was cut by 4 bases, the J end by 0 bases, with 14 bases between. The CDR3 extends over 16 amino acids. Germline V gives CDR1 WNHNN, CDR2 SYGVQD (reference sequence).

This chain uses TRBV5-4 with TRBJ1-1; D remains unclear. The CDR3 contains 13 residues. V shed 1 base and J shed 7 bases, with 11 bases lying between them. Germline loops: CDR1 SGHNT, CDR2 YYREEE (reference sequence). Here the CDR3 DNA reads TGTGCCAGCAGCTTGTCCGGGTTAGGTGAAGCTTTCTTT. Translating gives CASSLSGLGEAFF.